This T cell receptor beta chain was sequenced during a study of T cell repertoires and Cas9 in healthy adults (dated by TCRdb to the late 2010s). About the full investigation: Multi-effector potency, cytotoxicity and lineage determination within the CD4 and CD8 compartments were characterized for SpCas9-reactive T cells. Preexisting T cell immunity against the Streptococcus pyogenes Cas9 nuclease (SpCas9) used in CRISPR gene editing was examined in the study.

Study-wide conclusions, independent of this receptor: SpCas9-reactive regulatory T cells were reported to mitigate proliferation and function of SpCas9-reactive effector T cells in vitro.

Healthy humans served as the donors. Remarks on this clone: What antigen it recognizes has not been identified. No much larger clone exists at a distance of one base, and base qualities are not known.

V and J are truncated by 1 base and 5 bases respectively, leaving an intervening sequence of 11 bases. CDR1 and CDR2 are read off the germline V gene as SGHVS and FNYEAQ. Including the terminal cysteine and phenylalanine, the CDR3 comprises 14 residues. The sequence is cut down to CDR3 DNA, 42 bases in frame from base 1. Library preparation was by the immunoSEQ multiplex PCR assay. TCRdb obtained this table from immuneACCESS and retained in-frame rearrangements with V and J assigned. These tables miss some clones; where compared with another copy, unresolved V genes account for less than half of the shortfall, and the remainder is unexplained. This sample has about 14,000 clones in its table, and roughly 87% of those were observed once. The ten largest clones take up approximately 1.6% of the sample.

This chain is built from TRBV7-6 and TRBJ2-5, with the D gene call left open. The clonotype was recovered from a human donor in good health. Sequencing was performed on Tregs (CD4+, CD25+, CD127-, CD137-, CD154-) from PBMCs; culture status not recorded. For the CDR3, the sequence is CASSLVPSYETQYF. The DNA sequence is TGTGCCAGCAGCTTAGTGCCTAGTTATGAGACCCAGTACTTC.